Listed below are T cell receptor beta chains from one sample, sequenced in a study of T cell repertoires in cytomegalovirus infection. MiXCR, run by TCRdb on the reads, gives a single entry per CDR3 protein. Here the sample spans about 55,000 distinct CDR3 sequences, over 15% being singletons. The antigens of these receptors remain unknown. This sample comprised CD8+ T cells from cultured PBMCs, obtained from culture after CMV antigen stimulation. These receptors all come from a human donor in good health (CMV status not recorded). Some clones in this sample may be carry-over from other donors' samples. Both conserved end residues are part of each CDR3.

j_call v_call cdr3_aa
TRBJ1-5 TRBV14 CASSQERGRGKEPQHF
TRBJ1-4 TRBV7-2 CASSLSGQGNEKLFF
TRBJ2-5 TRBV5-5 CASSTPGSSSGRGSWETQYF
TRBJ2-2 TRBV7-3 CASSRSPGQLNTGELFF
TRBJ2-2 TRBV5-4 CASSSPYKSNTGELFF
TRBJ2-5 TRBV28 CASSPGKRGISRETQYF
TRBJ1-1 TRBV28 CASRPPTANTEAFF
TRBJ2-1 TRBV19 CASSTNRLEQFF
TRBJ1-2 TRBV7-2 CASSPRTGGTYGYTF
TRBJ1-1 TRBV20-1 CSARESGMNTEAFF
TRBJ2-5 TRBV11-2 CASSSGLEETQYF
TRBJ2-7 TRBV7-7 CASSLADGPYEQYF
TRBJ1-2 TRBV7-3 CASSENRGAKYGGYTF
TRBJ1-2 TRBV5-5 CASSLAKVESGYTF
TRBJ1-2 TRBV24-1 CATSDADPPYTF
TRBJ2-1 TRBV28 CASSDLGDEQFF
TRBJ2-1 TRBV6-1 CASSVPNVGDEQFF
TRBJ2-1 TRBV20-1 CSARARGSPLYNEQFF
TRBJ2-7 TRBV27 CASSLAGGGYEQYF
TRBJ1-2 TRBV12-3/TRBV12-4 CASRAYGYTF
TRBJ2-7 TRBV12-3/TRBV12-4 CASSYGTSYEQYF
TRBJ2-7 TRBV7-2 CASSSSYSGSGSYEQYF
TRBJ1-1 TRBV29-1 CSVLGVRGALDTEAFF
TRBJ2-5 TRBV7-8 CASSSAMGLAGQETQYF
TRBJ1-1 TRBV2 CVPQGAQTEAFF
TRBJ2-1 TRBV12-3/TRBV12-4 CASTLDGIWNEQFF
TRBJ2-7 TRBV11-2 CASSFPPPVRYEQYF
TRBJ1-1 TRBV24-1 CATSDPGQGAFF
TRBJ1-1 TRBV5-1 CASSLEDSMNTEAFF
TRBJ1-1 TRBV12-3/TRBV12-4 CASSAKTGLSSNTEAFF
TRBJ2-7 TRBV6-2/TRBV6-3 CASSYGQGLNEQYF
TRBJ2-7 TRBV7-9 CASSSRDLLSYEQYF
TRBJ1-1 TRBV4-3 CASSQDQGMNRPAFF
TRBJ2-3 TRBV7-6 CASSRMLAGGPSDTQYF
TRBJ2-4 TRBV20-1 CSASRGVAKNIQYF
TRBJ2-7 TRBV6-2/TRBV6-3 CASSYSGDSSSYEQYF
TRBJ1-5 TRBV6-1 CASSPGQGDQPQHF
TRBJ1-5 TRBV5-6 CASSLALGPQHF
TRBJ2-2 TRBV12-5 CASGLVRSGTTNTGELFF
TRBJ1-4 TRBV6-2/TRBV6-3 CASRGQQDEKLFF
TRBJ1-5 TRBV9 CASSAGQMGQPQHF
TRBJ2-7 TRBV9 CASSERLVKSEQYF
TRBJ1-2 TRBV7-2 CASSPSGSLGYTF
TRBJ2-2 TRBV7-8 CASRDFETGELFF
TRBJ2-7 TRBV5-5 CASSLRNTEQYF
TRBJ1-2 TRBV7-9 CASSLALGGQEGYTF
TRBJ2-1 TRBV7-2 CASSLVRKDEQFF
TRBJ2-1 TRBV7-9 CASSLSMGADNEQFF
TRBJ2-5 TRBV7-2 CASSLFPRGPVGETQYF
TRBJ2-1 TRBV6-2/TRBV6-3 CASSYSLAGAPPDNEQFF
TRBJ1-1 TRBV5-4 CASSDDRGRTEAFF
TRBJ1-2 TRBV24-1 CATSVSDRAGYTF
TRBJ1-5 TRBV15 CATSLTQGGYSNQPQHF
TRBJ2-7 TRBV28 CASSLNRGISYEQYF